The sequence of this TCR beta chain was determined in a study of T cells in localized non-small cell lung cancer. V was cut by 6 bases and J by 1 base, with 16 bases left in between. The germline CDR1 and CDR2 sequences are MDHEN and SYDVKM. CDR3 length equals 15 residues. General study findings and limits: Higher adjacent-lung clonality was associated with shorter survival.

Assay: immunoSEQ multiplex PCR; the TCRdb copy retains only in-frame clones and omits some. The sample has about 25,000 clones, about 92% seen once. This clone was seen a single time. Its antigen is still unknown. J is TRBJ2-7 and V is TRBV28; the D gene is possibly TRBD1 (5 bases). Sequencing was performed on peripheral blood, taken before any cancer treatment. This clonotype was sampled from a man aged 35 to 69 with stage III squamous cell lung carcinoma. The CDR3 DNA reads TGTGCCAGCAGGCAAGCGCAGGGAATTTCCTACGAGCAGTACTTC. Translated: CASRQAQGISYEQYF. Full variable domain (missing parts from reference TRBV28 and TRBJ2-7): DVKVTQSSRYLVKRTGEKVFLECVQDMDHENMFWYRQDPGLGLRLIYFSYDVKMKEKGDIPEGYSVSREKKERFSLILESASTNQTSMYLCASRQAQGISYEQYFGPGTRLTVT.